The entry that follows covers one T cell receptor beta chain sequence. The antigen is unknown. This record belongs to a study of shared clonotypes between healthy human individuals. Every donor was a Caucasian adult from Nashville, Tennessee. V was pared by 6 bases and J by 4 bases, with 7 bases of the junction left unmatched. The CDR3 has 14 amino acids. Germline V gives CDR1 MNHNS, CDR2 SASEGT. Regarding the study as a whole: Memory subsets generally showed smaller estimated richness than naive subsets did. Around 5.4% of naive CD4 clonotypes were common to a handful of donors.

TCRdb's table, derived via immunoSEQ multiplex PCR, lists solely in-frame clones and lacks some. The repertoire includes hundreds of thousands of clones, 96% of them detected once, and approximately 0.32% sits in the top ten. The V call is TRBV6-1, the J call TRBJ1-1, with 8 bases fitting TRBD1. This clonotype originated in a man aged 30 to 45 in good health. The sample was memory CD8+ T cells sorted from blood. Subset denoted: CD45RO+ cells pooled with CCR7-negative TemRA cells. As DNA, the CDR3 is TGTGCCAGCAGCGCACAGGGGGTAGGCACTGAAGCTTTCTTT. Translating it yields CASSAQGVGTEAFF.